This T cell receptor beta chain was profiled in a study of cytomegalovirus exposure and HLA in healthy donors. At the level of the study: A preliminary data release comprised around 85 million unique TCRs obtained from HLA-typed donors.

Germline lookup yields CDR1 SGHVS and CDR2 FNYEAQ. This CDR3 spans 13 amino acids. V was clipped by 5 bases and J by 6 bases, with 14 bases between them. The PCR was carried out with 60 Vbeta primers and 13 Jbeta primers. Only in-frame clones appear in the TCRdb table, and some are missing; sequencing was by immunoSEQ multiplex PCR. The sample contains over 150,000 clones, 60% to 80% of which appear only once. Study observations and caveats: It has been reported that TCR beta sequences accurately predicted the HLA-A and HLA-B alleles of most subjects.

This clone was found a few times. What it recognizes is unknown. Sequencing was carried out using PBMCs. This chain links TRBV7-6 with TRBJ2-7, with D unresolved. The clonotype comes from a man in his thirties or forties in good health and CMV-seropositive. The CDR3 DNA sequence: TGTGCCAGCAGCAAAGACTTTGGGTCCGAGCAGTACTTC. It codes for CASSKDFGSEQYF.